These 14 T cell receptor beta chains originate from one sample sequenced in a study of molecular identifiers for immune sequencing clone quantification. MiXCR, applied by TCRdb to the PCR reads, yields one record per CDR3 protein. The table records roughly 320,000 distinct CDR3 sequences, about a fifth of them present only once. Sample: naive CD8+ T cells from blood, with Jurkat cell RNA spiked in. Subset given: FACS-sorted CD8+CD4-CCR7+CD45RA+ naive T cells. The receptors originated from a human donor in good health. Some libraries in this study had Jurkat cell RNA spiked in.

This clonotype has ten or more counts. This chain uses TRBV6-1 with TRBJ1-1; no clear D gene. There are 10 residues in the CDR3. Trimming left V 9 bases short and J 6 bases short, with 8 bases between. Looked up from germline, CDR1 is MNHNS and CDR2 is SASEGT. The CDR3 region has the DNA TGTGCCAGTACAGCTGCTGAAGCTTTCTTT. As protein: CASTAAEAFF.

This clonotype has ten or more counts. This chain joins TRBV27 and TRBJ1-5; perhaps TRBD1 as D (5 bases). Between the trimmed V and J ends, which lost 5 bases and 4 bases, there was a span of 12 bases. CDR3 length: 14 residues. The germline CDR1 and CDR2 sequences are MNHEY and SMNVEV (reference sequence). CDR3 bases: TGTGCCAGCAGTGGTTTGGGACGAAATCAGCCCCAGCATTTT. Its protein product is CASSGLGRNQPQHF.

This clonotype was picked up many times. The CDR3 loop is CSVEAQRGYNEQFF. CDR3 sequence (DNA): TGCAGCGTTGAAGCCCAGCGGGGTTACAATGAGCAGTTCTTC. The genes are TRBV29-1 and TRBJ2-1; 7 bases map to TRBD2. V was pared by 1 base and J by 4 bases, with 4 bases of the junction left unmatched. This CDR3 has 14 amino acids. Germline V lookup: CDR1 SQVTM, CDR2 ANQGSEA.

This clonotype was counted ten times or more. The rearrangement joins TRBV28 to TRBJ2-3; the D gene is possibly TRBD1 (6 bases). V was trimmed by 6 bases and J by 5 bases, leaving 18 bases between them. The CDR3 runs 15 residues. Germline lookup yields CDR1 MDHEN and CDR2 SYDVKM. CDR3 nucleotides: TGTGCCAGCAGCCGGACAGTTAATAATAGAGATACGCAGTATTTT. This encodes CASSRTVNNRDTQYF.

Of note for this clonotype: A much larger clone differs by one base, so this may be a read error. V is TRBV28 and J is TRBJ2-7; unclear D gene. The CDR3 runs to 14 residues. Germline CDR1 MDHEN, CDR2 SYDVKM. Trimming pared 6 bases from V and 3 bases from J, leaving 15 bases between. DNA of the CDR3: TGTGCCAGCAGCTGGGGTATTAACGGCTACGAGCAGTACTTC. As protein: CASSWGINGYEQYF. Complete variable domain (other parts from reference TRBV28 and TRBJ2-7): DVKVTQSSRYLVKRTGEKVFLECVQDMDHENMFWYRQDPGLGLRLIYFSYDVKMKEKGDIPEGYSVSREKKERFSLILESASTNQTSMYLCASSWGINGYEQYFGPGTRLTVT.

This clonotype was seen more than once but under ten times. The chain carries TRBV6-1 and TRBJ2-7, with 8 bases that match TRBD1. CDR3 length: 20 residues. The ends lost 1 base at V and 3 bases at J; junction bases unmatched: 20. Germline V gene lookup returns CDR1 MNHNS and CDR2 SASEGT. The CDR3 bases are TGTGCCAGCAGTGAAGAACCGAGGACAGGGATTCAATTAAATTACTACGAGCAGTACTTC. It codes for CASSEEPRTGIQLNYYEQYF.

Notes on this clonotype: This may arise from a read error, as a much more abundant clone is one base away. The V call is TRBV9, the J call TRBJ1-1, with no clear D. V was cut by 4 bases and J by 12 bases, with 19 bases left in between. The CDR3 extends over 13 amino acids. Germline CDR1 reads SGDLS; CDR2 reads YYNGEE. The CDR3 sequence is CASSPWGSQETFF. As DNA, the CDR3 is TGTGCCAGCAGCCCGTGGGGAAGCCAGGAAACTTTCTTT.

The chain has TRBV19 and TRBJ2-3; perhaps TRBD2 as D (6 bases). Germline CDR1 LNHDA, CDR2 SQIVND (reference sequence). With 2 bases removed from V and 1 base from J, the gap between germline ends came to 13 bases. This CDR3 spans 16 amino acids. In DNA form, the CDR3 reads TGTGCCAGTAGTATACTTTCCGGCGGGGGCACAGATACGCAGTATTTT. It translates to CASSILSGGGTDTQYF.

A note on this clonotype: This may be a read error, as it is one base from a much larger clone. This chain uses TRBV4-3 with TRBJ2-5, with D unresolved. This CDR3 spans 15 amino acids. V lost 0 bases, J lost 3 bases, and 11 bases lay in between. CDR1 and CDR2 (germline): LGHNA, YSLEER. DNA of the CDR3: TGCGCCAGCAGCCAAGAAGTAGACGGAAAAGAGACCCAGTACTTC. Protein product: CASSQEVDGKETQYF.

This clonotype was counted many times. CDR3 in DNA: TGTGCCAGCGCCCCTGCCGCAGCATATGGCTACACCTTC. Protein product: CASAPAAAYGYTF. The chain recombines TRBV6-5 with TRBJ1-2; D gene ambiguous. Germline loops: CDR1 MNHEY, CDR2 SVGAGI. The CDR3 totals 13 residues. The ends were cut back, 8 bases at V and 5 bases at J, with 15 bases in the middle.

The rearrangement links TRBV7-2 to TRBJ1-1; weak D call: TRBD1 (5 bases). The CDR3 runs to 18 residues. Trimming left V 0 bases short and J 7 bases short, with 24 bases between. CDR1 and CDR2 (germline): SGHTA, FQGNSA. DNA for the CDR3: TGTGCCAGCAGCTTAGCGTTAACTTGGGCCCCGGTGGACATTGAAGCTTTCTTT. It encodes CASSLALTWAPVDIEAFF. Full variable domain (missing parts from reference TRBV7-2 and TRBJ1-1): GAGVSQSPSNKVTEKGKDVELRCDPISGHTALYWYRQSLGQGLEFLIYFQGNSAPDKSGLPSDRFSAERTGGSVSTLTIQRTQQEDSAVYLCASSLALTWAPVDIEAFFGQGTRLTVV.

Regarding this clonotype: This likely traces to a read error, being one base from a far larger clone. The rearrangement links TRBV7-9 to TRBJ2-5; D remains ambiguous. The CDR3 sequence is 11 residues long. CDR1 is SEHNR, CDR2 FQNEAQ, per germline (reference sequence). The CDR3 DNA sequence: TGTGCCAGCAGCCTACAAGAGACCCGGTACTTC. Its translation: CASSLQETRYF.

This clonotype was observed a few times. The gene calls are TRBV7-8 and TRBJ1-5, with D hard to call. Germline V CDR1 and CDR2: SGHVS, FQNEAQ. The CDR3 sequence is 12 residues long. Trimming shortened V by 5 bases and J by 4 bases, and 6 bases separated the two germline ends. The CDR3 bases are TGTGCCAGCAGCCACAATAATCAGCCCCAGCATTTT. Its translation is CASSHNNQPQHF.

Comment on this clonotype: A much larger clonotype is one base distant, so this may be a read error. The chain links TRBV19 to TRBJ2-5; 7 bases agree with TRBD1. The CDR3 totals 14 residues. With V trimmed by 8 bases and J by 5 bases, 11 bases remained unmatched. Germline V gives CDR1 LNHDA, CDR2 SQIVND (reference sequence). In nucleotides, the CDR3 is TGTGCCAGTGGCAGAACAGGGGCCGGGGAGACCCAGTACTTC. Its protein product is CASGRTGAGETQYF. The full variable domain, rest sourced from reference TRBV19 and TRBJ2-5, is DGGITQSPKYLFRKEGQNVTLSCEQNLNHDAMYWYRQDPGQGLRLIYYSQIVNDFQKGDIAEGYSVSREKKESFPLTVTSAQKNPTAFYLCASGRTGAGETQYFGPGTRLLVL.